A single sample is the source of the 18 T cell receptor beta chains below, sequenced in a study of T cells expressing NK-cell markers. TCRdb reprocessed the 5' RACE reads, keeping one entry per CDR3 protein, no DNA. This sample carries 400,000 or so distinct CDR3 sequences, with around a tenth going to the ten biggest clones. The sequenced material came from blood T cells: a sorted CD56 or NKG2C T cell subset, CD4+ or CD8+ T cells, or bulk PBMC T cells (not recorded which). The receptors derive from a woman in her forties or fifties in good health.

This chain connects TRBV3-1 to TRBJ2-5; TCRdb calls TRBD2, which cannot be checked without DNA. CDR1 is LGHDT, CDR2 YNNKEL, per germline (reference sequence). The CDR3 is made up of 15 amino acids. The CDR3 loop is CASSQDGTSVETQYF.

The genes are TRBV6-5 and TRBJ2-1. The germline CDR1 and CDR2 sequences are MNHEY and SVGAGI. The CDR3 sequence is 11 residues long. The CDR3 sequence: CASSFGREQFF.

The chain recombines TRBV7-9 with TRBJ1-4. Germline CDR1 SEHNR, CDR2 FQNEAQ (reference sequence). The CDR3 is 13 amino acids. CDR3 residues: CASGTLGDEKLFF.

The chain employs TRBV5-1 and TRBJ1-1; TCRdb gives TRBD1 as the D gene, but with no DNA this cannot be confirmed. The CDR3 loop spans 13 amino acids. Looked up from germline, CDR1 is SGHRS and CDR2 is YFSETQ. CDR3 region: CASSHPGYTEAFF.

The rearrangement links TRBV18 to TRBJ2-1. This CDR3 region has 14 residues. Germline V gene data show CDR1 as KGHSH and CDR2 as LQKENI. The CDR3 here is CASSPIASFNEQFF.

The chain is built from TRBV2 and TRBJ2-3; TCRdb indicates TRBD1, and absent DNA this call remains unverified. Germline V lookup: CDR1 SNHLY, CDR2 FYNNEI. The CDR3 consists of 14 residues. The CDR3 loop reads CASSVGQGRDTQYF.

The gene calls are TRBV4-2 and TRBJ2-1; with no DNA, the TCRdb D assignment of TRBD2 cannot be verified. The CDR3 covers 15 residues. Germline CDR1 LGHNA, CDR2 YNFKEQ. The CDR3 sequence: CASSQGLAVWDEQFF.

The chain combines TRBV29-1 with TRBJ1-1. Germline assignment: CDR1 SQVTM and CDR2 ANQGSEA. This CDR3 contains 13 residues. The CDR3 loop reads CSVEASGNTEAFF.

The chain carries TRBV7-9 and TRBJ2-5; TCRdb proposes TRBD2, but this gene call is untestable without DNA. The CDR3 length is 15 residues. Germline CDR1 reads SEHNR; CDR2 reads FQNEAQ (reference sequence). The CDR3 sequence: CASSRRGGTGETQYF.

The rearrangement joins TRBV9 to TRBJ2-5. The germline CDR1 and CDR2 sequences are SGDLS and YYNGEE. This CDR3 has 12 amino acids. This chain's CDR3 is CASSVDFETQYF.

The chain recombines TRBV12-3 or TRBV12-4 with TRBJ2-7; no DNA is available, so the TRBD1 call from TCRdb remains unchecked. The CDR3 extends over 12 amino acids. The CDR3 reads CASSPTGRGQYF.

This rearrangement joins TRBV4-1 to TRBJ2-1; TCRdb picks TRBD1, but there is no DNA to check that call. The CDR3 is made up of 15 amino acids. Germline-derived CDR1 and CDR2 are MGHRA and YSYEKL. CDR3 region: CASTLGQGPHNEQFF.

This chain connects TRBV12-3 or TRBV12-4 to TRBJ2-2. The CDR3 consists of 15 residues. CDR3 loop: CASSFLGSLTGELFF.

The chain uses TRBV5-1 and TRBJ1-1; with no DNA, the TCRdb D assignment of TRBD1 cannot be verified. This CDR3 is built from 14 residues. Looked up from germline, CDR1 is SGHRS and CDR2 is YFSETQ. Here the CDR3 reads CASSFTGGDTEAFF.

The chain combines TRBV15 with TRBJ1-3; the TCRdb call, TRBD1, lacks DNA for checking. The CDR3 extends over 15 amino acids. From germline, CDR1 is LNHNV and CDR2 YYDKDF (reference sequence). The CDR3 reads CATSRLRVAGNTIYF. Variable domain in full (rest from reference TRBV15 and TRBJ1-3): DAMVIQNPRYQVTQFGKPVTLSCSQTLNHNVMYWYQQKSSQAPKLLFHYYDKDFNNEADTPDNFQSRRPNTSFCFLDIRSPGLGDTAMYLCATSRLRVAGNTIYFGEGSWLTVV.

The chain couples TRBV5-1 to TRBJ2-1; TCRdb outputs TRBD2, but without DNA this stays unchecked. The germline V gene encodes CDR1 SGHRS and CDR2 YFSETQ. CDR3 size: 15 residues. CDR3 region: CASSTLAGGVREQFF.

The V call is TRBV4-1, the J call TRBJ2-1; TCRdb outputs TRBD1, but without DNA this stays unchecked. This CDR3 contains 15 residues. Germline assignment: CDR1 MGHRA and CDR2 YSYEKL. This chain's CDR3 is CASSWGRSGAGEQFF.

V is TRBV9 and J is TRBJ2-7. The CDR3 extends over 15 amino acids. Germline lookup yields CDR1 SGDLS and CDR2 YYNGEE. The CDR3 here is CASSVGWHDSYEQYF.